This note documents a single T cell receptor beta chain sequence. Its antigen is unknown. This sample was taken from a study of cytomegalovirus exposure and HLA in healthy donors. The overall study: An early data release held tens of millions of unique TCRs from HLA-typed donors.

The germline V gene encodes CDR1 GTSNPN and CDR2 SVGIG (reference sequence). This CDR3 is built from 14 residues. V lost 5 bases and J 3 bases, leaving 16 bases between the germline ends. Study observations and caveats: Based on reports, TCR beta sequences accurately predicted HLA-A and HLA-B alleles for most subjects. The authors later found most CMV-associated TCR beta chains appeared HLA-restricted.

Vbeta (60) and Jbeta (13) primers were used in the PCR. Data came from immunoSEQ multiplex PCR; TCRdb stores just in-frame clones and leaves some out. This table holds approximately 80,000 clones. The V call is TRBV30, the J call TRBJ1-1; D may be TRBD1 (6 bases). The sequenced sample consisted of PBMCs. The TCR sequence derives from a man between 18 and 29 years old in good health and CMV-seropositive. CDR3 DNA sequence: TGTGCCTGGCGGAAGGGGGTTGGGGACACTGAAGCTTTCTTT. Translated: CAWRKGVGDTEAFF.